These 22 T cell receptor beta chains came from one sample sequenced in a study of blood T cells in healthy people across ages. The second PCR ran roughly 7 to 12 cycles with a sample-barcoded 5' primer and J-beta primers. TCRdb used MiXCR to reprocess the 5' RACE reads, holding one entry per CDR3 protein. The profile covers approximately 730,000 distinct CDR3 sequences, with around 46% appearing a single time and 20% to 25% taken by the ten largest. Sequencing input: blood. The receptors stem from a woman between 55 and 75 years old in good health.

The genes are TRBV27 and TRBJ2-2, with 7 bases lining up with TRBD2. The CDR3 length is 16 residues. V was clipped by 5 bases and J by 5 bases; unmatched bases: 11. CDR1 is MNHEY and CDR2 is SMNVEV in the germline V gene (reference sequence). The CDR3 is CASSPRGGPITGELFF. CDR3 in DNA: TGTGCCAGCAGTCCCCGCGGGGGACCAATAACCGGGGAGCTGTTTTTT.

This clonotype was seen a handful of times. The chain links TRBV20-1 to TRBJ1-2; a weak D match, TRBD1 (5 bases). The CDR3 is 13 amino acids. The germline CDR1 and CDR2 sequences are DFQATT and SNEGSKA (reference sequence). V was pared by 2 bases and J by 8 bases, with 15 bases between. The CDR3: CSARPDGGRGYTF. The CDR3 DNA reads TGCAGTGCTAGACCCGACGGGGGTAGGGGCTACACCTTC.

The sample holds a few counts of this clonotype. The J gene is TRBJ2-3, the V gene TRBV9; D uncertain. Trimming shortened V by 0 bases and J by 6 bases, and 5 bases separated the two germline ends. CDR3 length: 12 amino acids. In germline, CDR1 is SGDLS, CDR2 YYNGEE. This CDR3 is CASSVASDTQYF. CDR3 sequence (DNA): TGTGCCAGCAGCGTAGCTTCCGATACGCAGTATTTT.

The V gene is TRBV20-1, the J gene TRBJ2-1; D is unclear. The CDR3 contains 15 residues. Germline V gives CDR1 DFQATT, CDR2 SNEGSKA (reference sequence). V lost 0 bases and J lost 8, with 17 bases in between. CDR3 sequence reads: CSAREGSAVVDEQFF. Here the CDR3 DNA reads TGCAGTGCTAGAGAGGGGTCGGCGGTAGTCGATGAGCAGTTCTTC.

The CDR3 region is CSVDTGLAGGGNEQYF. CDR3 DNA sequence: TGCAGCGTTGACACGGGACTAGCGGGAGGCGGCAATGAGCAGTACTTC. The chain has TRBV29-1 and TRBJ2-7, with 15 bases matching TRBD2. The CDR3 runs to 16 residues. Germline CDR1 and CDR2: SQVTM and ANQGSEA. With V trimmed by 3 bases and J by 7 bases, 10 bases remained unmatched.

The chain employs TRBV12-3 or TRBV12-4 and TRBJ2-5; a possible D gene is TRBD2 (5 bases). The CDR3 has 12 amino acids. V lost 3 bases and J 11 bases, leaving 13 bases between the germline ends. The DNA for the CDR3 is TGTGCCAGCAGTTTTGGTACAGCGGAGCAGTACTTC. This encodes CASSFGTAEQYF.

CDR3 nucleotides: TGCGCCAGCAGCCGATATCAGGGGGCTCACGAGCAGTACTTC. Its protein product is CASSRYQGAHEQYF. V gene TRBV4-1 combines with J gene TRBJ2-5; 8 bases align to TRBD1. The end of the DNA aligns better with TRBJ2-7, so the J call may be wrong. CDR1 is MGHRA and CDR2 is YSYEKL in the germline V gene. The CDR3 runs to 14 residues.

The chain is built from TRBV6-5 and TRBJ1-2; 7 nucleotides align to TRBD1. This CDR3 region has 13 residues. Germline V gene lookup returns CDR1 MNHEY and CDR2 SVGAGI. J lost 8 bases, V lost 6 bases, and 9 bases had no gene match. Written as DNA, the CDR3 is TGTGCCAGCAGCCCTCAGGGGGTCGGGGGCTACACCTTC. Its translation is CASSPQGVGGYTF.

This clonotype was found a few times. The rearrangement links TRBV29-1 to TRBJ2-3, with 9 positions matching TRBD2. The germline V gene has CDR1 SQVTM and CDR2 ANQGSEA. V shed 4 bases and J 6 bases; nucleotides not matched to a gene: 8. The CDR3 extends over 14 amino acids. CDR3 nucleotides: TGCAGCGTTGTCCTAGCGGGGCGGCTCGATACGCAGTATTTT. Translated: CSVVLAGRLDTQYF.

The chain uses TRBV7-3 and TRBJ1-1; tentatively, D is TRBD1 (6 bases). Germline values: CDR1 SGHTA, CDR2 FQGTGA. V lost 5 bases, J lost 0 bases, and 10 bases lay in between. This CDR3 spans 14 amino acids. The CDR3 is CASSQGGLNTEAFF. The CDR3, as DNA: TGTGCCAGCAGCCAAGGGGGACTGAACACTGAAGCTTTCTTT.

This chain uses TRBV28 with TRBJ2-7, with TRBD2 matching over 7 bases. The germline gives CDR1 MDHEN, CDR2 SYDVKM. The CDR3 consists of 16 residues. Trimming took 1 base from V and 0 from J; bases not matched to a gene: 6. The CDR3: CASSLLLGGDSYEQYF. The CDR3 DNA reads as TGTGCCAGCAGTTTATTACTGGGAGGGGACTCCTACGAGCAGTACTTC.

V and J are TRBV4-1 and TRBJ2-5, with TRBD1 identical over 9 bases. The CDR3 length is 16 residues. The germline CDR1 and CDR2 sequences are MGHRA and YSYEKL. V gave up 0 bases and J gave up 11 bases; unmatched junction bases: 13. The CDR3 spells CASSQEDRGIYNEQYF. The CDR3 bases are TGCGCCAGCAGCCAAGAAGACAGGGGGATCTACAATGAGCAGTACTTC.

The rearrangement links TRBV5-1 to TRBJ2-1; possibly TRBD1 for D (5 bases). The J call may not be correct, given that the DNA end is closer to TRBJ2-7. The CDR3 runs 16 residues. Germline-derived CDR1 and CDR2 are SGHRS and YFSETQ. CDR3 in DNA: TGCGCCAGCAGCTTGGAACCCTCAGGGTCCTACAATGAGCAGTACTTC. As protein: CASSLEPSGSYNEQYF.

This clonotype was detected a few times. V usage is TRBV6-5 and J usage is TRBJ2-1, with 9 positions matching TRBD2. The CDR3 is made up of 16 amino acids. J lost 6 bases, V lost 0 bases, and 6 bases had no gene match. Germline V gives CDR1 MNHEY, CDR2 SVGAGI. The CDR3 nucleotides read TGTGCCAGCAGTTACTCGAGGCTAGCGGGGAGCAATGAGCAGTTCTTC. Protein: CASSYSRLAGSNEQFF.

V usage is TRBV4-2 and J usage is TRBJ2-5; 10 nucleotides align to TRBD1. The junction had 9 bases not matched to a gene; V was cut back by 2 bases and J by 3 bases. Germline CDR1 reads LGHNA; CDR2 reads YNFKEQ. The CDR3 covers 17 residues. DNA of the CDR3: TGTGCCAGCAGCCAAACTACCGCCGGGACAGGGGAAGAGACCCAGTACTTC. Translating it yields CASSQTTAGTGEETQYF.

This chain links TRBV29-1 with TRBJ1-2; D unclear. Germline CDR1 SQVTM, CDR2 ANQGSEA. Trimming stripped 6 bases from V and 4 bases from J, with 9 bases between. The CDR3 loop spans 11 amino acids. This chain's CDR3 is CSVPRGYGYTF. DNA of the CDR3: TGCAGCGTCCCTCGGGGCTATGGCTACACCTTC.

This clonotype appeared a few times. This rearrangement joins TRBV4-3 to TRBJ2-5; 7 positions agree with TRBD1. The CDR3 is 15 residues long. Germline V CDR1 and CDR2: LGHNA, YSLEER. The V and J ends lost 0 bases and 6 bases, in that order; junction bases with no gene match: 7. The CDR3 DNA sequence: TGCGCCAGCAGCCAAGATTTGGGCAGGGGGAAGACCCAGTACTTC. Translated, it gives CASSQDLGRGKTQYF.

A few counts support this clonotype. The chain recombines TRBV20-1 with TRBJ2-1, with 11 bases lining up with TRBD2. With 3 bases clipped from V and 6 bases from J, the junction kept 4 bases outside the gene matches. CDR1 and CDR2 (germline): DFQATT, SNEGSKA (reference sequence). This CDR3 has 14 residues. The CDR3 is CSASLAGGGNEQFF. CDR3 sequence (DNA): TGCAGTGCTAGCCTAGCGGGAGGTGGCAATGAGCAGTTCTTC.

This clonotype was counted between two and nine times. The DNA of the CDR3 is TGTGCCAGCAGCATCGACGGGCTGAGCACAGATACGCAGTATTTT. It yields the protein CASSIDGLSTDTQYF. This chain links TRBV7-3 with TRBJ2-3; D unclear. Trimming took off 5 bases at V and 0 bases at J, with 12 bases between the two ends. Germline lookup yields CDR1 SGHTA and CDR2 FQGTGA. The CDR3 length is 15 residues.

The sample holds many counts of this clonotype. The V and J genes are TRBV5-1 and TRBJ1-6, with D possibly TRBD1 on 5 matching bases. The germline V and J ends were trimmed by 0 bases and 9 bases, with 13 bases remaining between them. CDR1 and CDR2 (germline): SGHRS, YFSETQ. This CDR3 region has 15 residues. CDR3 in DNA: TGCGCCAGCAGCTTGGCCGGGACCTCAATTTCACCCCTCCACTTT. This translates into CASSLAGTSISPLHF.

The V and J genes are TRBV10-1 and TRBJ1-2, with D hard to call. V was cut by 2 bases and J by 8 bases, with 12 bases left in between. CDR1 WNHNN and CDR2 SYGVQD come from the germline V gene (reference sequence). The CDR3 totals 13 residues. The CDR3 DNA follows: TGCGCCAGCAGTGAGCAGAGTACTTTCGGCTACACCTTC. This sequence encodes CASSEQSTFGYTF.

The V gene is TRBV30, the J gene TRBJ2-5; D not resolved. Gene TRBJ2-7 matches the end of the DNA better, so the J call may be wrong. Germline V lookup: CDR1 GTSNPN, CDR2 SVGIG (reference sequence). CDR3 length equals 13 residues. The DNA for the CDR3 is TGTGCCTGGAGTGTACTCCTAGGGTACGAGCAGTACTTC. Amino acid sequence: CAWSVLLGYEQYF.